A selection of T cell receptor beta chains follows, all from one sample in a study of control samples from healthy donors and cancer patients. The protocol was immunoSEQ multiplex PCR, while the TCRdb copy is restricted to in-frame clones and leaves out a portion. Here the sample spans roughly 190,000 clones, 91% being singletons. Material: blood. The receptor source for this set is a woman in her 30s in good health. CDR3s include the opening cysteine and the closing phenylalanine or tryptophan. A D gene is named only where the DNA matches it firmly.

J: TRBJ2-1
D: TRBD1
V: TRBV11-1
CDR3: CASRPTGSSYNEQFF

J: TRBJ2-1
D: -
V: TRBV28
CDR3: CASSLLQNEQFF

J: TRBJ2-2
D: TRBD2
V: TRBV19
CDR3: CASKPGLEAGELFF

J: TRBJ1-2
D: TRBD1
V: TRBV19
CDR3: CASSTRTGHGYTF

J: TRBJ1-1
D: -
V: TRBV7-8
CDR3: CASSLAGHNTEAFF

J: TRBJ2-7
D: -
V: TRBV11-3
CDR3: CASSLASGAYEQYF

J: TRBJ1-2
D: TRBD1
V: TRBV28
CDR3: CASSVPGGAYGYTF

J: TRBJ1-5
D: -
V: TRBV21-1
CDR3: CASILDRGGNQPQHF

J: TRBJ1-2
D: -
V: TRBV12-3/TRBV12-4
CDR3: CASSFQGIYGYTF

J: TRBJ1-2
D: -
V: TRBV9
CDR3: CASSVATVLYGYTF

J: TRBJ1-5
D: -
V: TRBV4-3
CDR3: CASSQDRGVNQPQHF

J: TRBJ2-3
D: TRBD2
V: TRBV9
CDR3: CASSVAGLAGSDTQYF

J: TRBJ1-5
D: TRBD1
V: TRBV4-2
CDR3: CASSQGQGAQPQHF

J: TRBJ2-2
D: TRBD2
V: TRBV5-1
CDR3: CASSPTAGGDTGELFF

J: TRBJ2-7
D: -
V: TRBV5-6
CDR3: CASSLVRAGEQYF

J: TRBJ2-5
D: -
V: TRBV28
CDR3: CASSLGTLYQETQYF

J: TRBJ2-7
D: TRBD2
V: TRBV2
CDR3: CASSLAGGSYEQYF

J: TRBJ1-3
D: TRBD1
V: TRBV28
CDR3: CASRATGGSGNTIYF

J: TRBJ2-6
D: -
V: TRBV6-4
CDR3: CASSDGTSGANVLTF

J: TRBJ1-5
D: -
V: TRBV3-1/TRBV3-2
CDR3: CASSQALRNQPQHF

J: TRBJ2-5
D: TRBD1
V: TRBV7-3
CDR3: CASSDRGQETQYF

J: TRBJ1-2
D: -
V: TRBV19
CDR3: CASSNRRNNYGYTF

J: TRBJ2-7
D: -
V: TRBV20-1
CDR3: CSASDTFEQYF

J: TRBJ1-3
D: -
V: TRBV18
CDR3: CASSGGLHSGNTIYF

J: TRBJ2-1
D: -
V: TRBV6-4
CDR3: CASAQRTGYNEQFF

J: TRBJ1-2
D: -
V: TRBV7-3
CDR3: CASSLRTTGSGYTF

J: TRBJ2-3
D: TRBD2
V: TRBV18
CDR3: CASSALAGDTDTQYF

J: TRBJ2-5
D: TRBD2
V: TRBV4-2
CDR3: CASSQDVLAGGGGETQYF

J: TRBJ1-1
D: TRBD1
V: TRBV3-1/TRBV3-2
CDR3: CASSQTGTEAFF

J: TRBJ2-5
D: TRBD1
V: TRBV30
CDR3: CAWSRGLRETQYF

J: TRBJ1-1
D: -
V: TRBV15
CDR3: CATSRQSMNTEAFF

J: TRBJ1-2
D: -
V: TRBV5-8
CDR3: CASSLGYGYTF

J: TRBJ1-1
D: TRBD1
V: TRBV5-1
CDR3: CASSLGQGAGNTEAFF

J: TRBJ1-1
D: -
V: TRBV6-5
CDR3: CASTAGFTEAFF

J: TRBJ1-5
D: TRBD1
V: TRBV18
CDR3: CASSPDRGTYQPQHF